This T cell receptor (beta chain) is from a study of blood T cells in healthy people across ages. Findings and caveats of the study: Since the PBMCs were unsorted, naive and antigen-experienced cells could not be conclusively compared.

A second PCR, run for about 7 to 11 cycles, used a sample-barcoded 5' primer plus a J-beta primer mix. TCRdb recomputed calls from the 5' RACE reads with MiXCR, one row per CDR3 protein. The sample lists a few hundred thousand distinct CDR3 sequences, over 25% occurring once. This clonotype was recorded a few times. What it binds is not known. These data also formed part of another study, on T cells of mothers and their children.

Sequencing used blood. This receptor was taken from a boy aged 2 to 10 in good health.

This CDR3 reads CASSYQNQETQYF. The CDR3 nucleotides read TGTGCCAGCAGTTACCAGAATCAAGAGACCCAGTACTTC. The gene calls are TRBV6-5 and TRBJ2-1; unclear D gene. The J call is doubtful: the DNA matches TRBJ2-5 better. This CDR3 spans 13 amino acids. Germline V gene sequence: CDR1 MNHEY, CDR2 SVGAGI.